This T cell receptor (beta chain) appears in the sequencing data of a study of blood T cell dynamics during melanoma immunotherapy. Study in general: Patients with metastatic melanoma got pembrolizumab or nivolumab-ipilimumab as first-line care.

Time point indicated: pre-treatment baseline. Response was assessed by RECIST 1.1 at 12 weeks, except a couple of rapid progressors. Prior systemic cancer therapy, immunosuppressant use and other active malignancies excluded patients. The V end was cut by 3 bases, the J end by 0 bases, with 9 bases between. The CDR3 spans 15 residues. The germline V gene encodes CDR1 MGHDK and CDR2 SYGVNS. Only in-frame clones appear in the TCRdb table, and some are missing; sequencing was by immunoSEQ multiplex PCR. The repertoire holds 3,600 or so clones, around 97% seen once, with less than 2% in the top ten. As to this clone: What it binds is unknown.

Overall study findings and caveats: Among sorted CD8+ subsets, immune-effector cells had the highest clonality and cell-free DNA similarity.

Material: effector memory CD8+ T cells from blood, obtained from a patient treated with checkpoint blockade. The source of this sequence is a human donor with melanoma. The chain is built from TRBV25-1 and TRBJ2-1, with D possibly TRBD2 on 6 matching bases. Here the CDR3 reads CASSDLAVSYNEQFF. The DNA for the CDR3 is TGTGCCAGCAGTGACTTAGCGGTCTCCTACAATGAGCAGTTCTTC.